The next 5 T cell receptor beta chains were all read from a single sample in a study of regulatory T cells in long-lasting Graves disease (dated by TCRdb to the early 2020s). Library generation was performed with multiplex PCR. Sequencing instrument: Illumina HiSeq 4000. iRepertoire HTBI primers and Arm-PCR amplification of CDR3 regions were used to construct TCR beta libraries. The raw public reads went through TCRdb reprocessing: fastp at Q25, MiXCR clone calling, in-frame beta chains kept. CDR3 protein duplicates are merged, each entry listing the most common genes and DNA. The sample profile shows about 400,000 distinct CDR3 sequences; 20% to 25% of them were found once. The ten largest clones add up to under 25% of the sample. Per the publication, the time point label means: persistent/refractory GD, antithyroid drugs over 5 years with positive TRAb. For both TCR sequencing and RNA sequencing, RNA was extracted from PBMCs using TRIzol.

The sequencing used peripheral blood mononuclear cells (PBMCs), collected when the disease was refractory, from a patient treated with antithyroid drugs. These receptors came from a female donor with Graves disease.

This clonotype was found many times. The chain joins TRBV15 to TRBJ2-5, with 8 bases matching TRBD2. Germline V gives CDR1 LNHNV, CDR2 YYDKDF (reference sequence). The CDR3 has 15 residues. The ends lost 5 bases at V and 4 bases at J; junction bases unmatched: 9. CDR3 sequence: CATSGSGTRGETQYF. The CDR3 nucleotides are TGTGCCACCAGCGGGTCCGGGACTAGAGGAGAGACCCAGTACTTC.

This clonotype was seen ten or more times. This rearrangement joins TRBV28 to TRBJ1-2, with D perhaps TRBD1 (5 bases). Germline V lookup: CDR1 MDHEN, CDR2 SYDVKM. This CDR3 contains 14 residues. The V gene lost 7 bases and the J gene lost 0 bases, with 12 bases spanning the gap. The CDR3: CASIPGGTNYGYTF. Written as DNA, the CDR3 is TGTGCCAGCATACCGGGGGGAACTAACTATGGCTACACCTTC.

In this sample, this clonotype turned up many times. V and J are TRBV6-2 or TRBV6-3 and TRBJ1-2, with D unresolved. CDR1 is MNHEY, CDR2 SVGEGT, per germline. Trimming pared 6 bases from V and 4 bases from J, leaving 9 bases between. The CDR3 is 12 amino acids. The DNA of the CDR3 is TGTGCCAGCAGGGACTCTATCTATGGCTACACCTTC. This gives the protein CASRDSIYGYTF.

The V call is TRBV9, the J call TRBJ1-5; D is perhaps TRBD1 (6 bases). CDR3 length: 17 residues. The V gene's germline CDR1 is SGDLS and CDR2 YYNGEE. The V and J ends lost 5 bases and 0 bases respectively, with 18 bases between them. The CDR3 DNA reads TGTGCCAGCAGTCAGGGCAGGGGAATGGGTAGCAATCAGCCCCAGCATTTT. This codes for CASSQGRGMGSNQPQHF.

V usage is TRBV20-1 and J usage is TRBJ2-4, with a weak D call TRBD2 (6 bases). Germline values: CDR1 DFQATT, CDR2 SNEGSKA (reference sequence). The ends were cut back, 3 bases at V and 1 base at J, with 10 bases in the middle. The CDR3 sequence is 14 residues long. The CDR3 sequence is CSASGEEAKNIQYF. Written as DNA, the CDR3 is TGCAGTGCTAGCGGGGAGGAGGCCAAAAACATTCAGTACTTC.